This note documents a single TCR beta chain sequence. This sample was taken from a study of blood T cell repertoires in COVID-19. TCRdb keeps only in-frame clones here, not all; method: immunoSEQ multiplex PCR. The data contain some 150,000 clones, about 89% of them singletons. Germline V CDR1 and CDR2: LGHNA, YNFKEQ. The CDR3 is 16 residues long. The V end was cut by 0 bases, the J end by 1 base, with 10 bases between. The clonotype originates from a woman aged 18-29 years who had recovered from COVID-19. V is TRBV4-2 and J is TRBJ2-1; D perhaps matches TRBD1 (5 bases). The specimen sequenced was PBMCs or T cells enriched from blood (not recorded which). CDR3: CASSQDWRQSYNEQFF. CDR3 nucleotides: TGTGCCAGCAGCCAAGATTGGCGACAGTCCTACAATGAGCAGTTCTTC.